The present T cell receptor beta chain was sequenced within a study of cytomegalovirus exposure and HLA in healthy donors. Broader study findings: It was approximately 150 TCR beta chains that were listed as cytomegalovirus-associated.

Measured with immunoSEQ multiplex PCR; TCRdb has only the in-frame clones, and not every one. This table holds about 120,000 clones, approximately 87% found once. On this clone itself: As yet, its antigen is unknown.

This CDR3 has 15 residues. Germline V gene sequence: CDR1 MNHEY, CDR2 SMNVEV (reference sequence). V gave up 2 bases and J gave up 7 bases; unmatched junction bases: 5. The validation cohort, a group of under 150 subjects, included the donors and was separate from the approximately 650-subject first cohort. The genes are TRBV27 and TRBJ1-6; 7 bases line up with TRBD1. Sequencing was done on a sample of PBMCs. The sequence was collected from a woman aged 30 to 39 in good health and CMV-seronegative. The CDR3: CASSLEGGQNSPLHF. The CDR3, as DNA: TGTGCCAGCAGTTTAGAAGGGGGCCAAAATTCACCCCTCCACTTT.